This note documents a single TCR beta chain sequence. Its antigen remains undetermined. No per-base quality is available; no much larger clone lies one base away. The immunoSEQ hsTCRB v3.0 assay was used at survey level resolution to sequence the TRB variable region. The targeted TRB sequencing depth was roughly 35,000-50,000 T-cell genomes per sample. An Illumina MiSeq with a v3 150-cycle kit was used to sequence the pooled TRB libraries. For the original study's pipeline: Analysis of repertoires was carried out in R inside a reproducible Nextflow workflow spanning QC, data transformation and analysis. LymphoSeq2, an R package for AIRR-Seq data exploration, was used to implement custom analyses. Four samples that yielded fewer than 5000 total TRB sequences were excluded, so that around 190 HIV repertoires were analyzed. Among the 180 to 200 retained HIV repertoires, 55 to 60 were collected before ART initiation and some 130 after ART initiation. Each repertoire was downsampled to 5000 TRB nucleotide sequences, and summary statistics were averaged across 100 downsampling iterations. The analysis kept only TRB sequences whose CDR3 regions were at least seven amino acids long. Diversity was measured with a Shannon entropy-derived clonality score and the Gini coefficient. In repertoire networks, the top 5000 CDR3 amino acid sequences were linked whenever an edit distance of one separated two sequences. Antigen specificity groups and MHC restriction were predicted for TRB CDR3 amino acid sequences with GLIPH2. To flag known associations with CMV, EBV, HIV or tissue antigens, CDR3 amino acid sequences were compared against VDJdb and McPAS-TCR. Pre-ART, post-ART and control groups were compared with Wilcoxon signed-rank tests and Holm-Bonferroni correction. TCRdb retrieved this table from immuneACCESS and kept in-frame rearrangements only. Not all clones are present; in checked studies, unresolved V genes account for under half, and no reason is known for the remainder. V and J calls and clone size are those listed in that table; D and trimming were worked out from the DNA. This sample lists roughly 42,000 clones; roughly 86% were detected once. Around 5.1% of the sample goes to the ten largest clones.

Inclusion was restricted to participants for whom at least one PBMC sample before ART initiation and at least two post-ART samples were available. Treatment was received in the United States of America by all participants with HIV. Cryopreserved samples of about 0.95-10 million PBMC were thawed and washed before DNA extraction. At the time of the earliest PBMC sample, participants with HIV were aged between about 23 and 54 years. PBMC samples were contributed by each participant from 1-4 timepoints before ART initiation and 2-8 timepoints after ART initiation, with a median of 7 samples. Serial HIV viral load, CD4+ T-cell count, ART history and demographic data were obtained for every participant. Using a Qiagen kit on a QIAcube, genomic DNA was extracted from unsorted PBMC, with samples processed in batches of 12. According to the germline V gene, CDR1 reads SGHRS and CDR2 reads YFSETQ. Cut back by 0 bases and 1 base, the V and J ends lie 7 bases apart. The CDR3 runs 14 residues from the cysteine to the phenylalanine. Only the CDR3 part of the read is kept: 42 bases, read in frame from the first base.

The record originates from a study of long-term antiretroviral therapy in people with HIV (dated by TCRdb to between 2020 and 2023). In terms of the full investigation: The earliest samples were collected roughly a decade before the 2015 WHO recommendation for immediate ART, at a time when ART was usually postponed until CD4 counts fell. Of the roughly 30 participants with HIV, about twelve were female. A retrospective serial study tested whether changes in peripheral blood TRB repertoire composition and diversity were associated with ART initiation and durable HIV suppression. The cohort contributed 150 to 200 cryopreserved PBMC samples from 30 adults with confirmed HIV infection, collected serially over a mean of 6 years (range 1-12). No cross-contamination during QIAcube processing turned up in test extractions that ran a monoclonal T-cell line alongside more than 30 polyclonal samples. What the work shows at the level of the full study, not this receptor alone: Limited PBMC availability meant only the TCR beta chain was sequenced, without alpha chain pairing. HIV repertoires had narrower CDR3 length ranges than controls, and the network structure suggested an antigen-experienced repertoire that shifted only slightly toward naive after ART. Because cell numbers in pre-ART samples were limited, unsorted PBMC were profiled instead of sorted CD4+ and CD8+ T cells. Inferences about post-ART repertoire changes were limited because no data were available on ART adherence, viral resistance or therapy changes. Starting ART was linked to a significant rise in TRB diversity, yet even with long-term ART the diversity remained significantly lower than in transplant donor controls. The repertoire was dominated across all time points by expanded TRB clones identified before ART initiation, although this dominance was seen to fluctuate and to decrease in many PLHIV after ART. The samples span the years 2004 to 2017, and the ART regimens used may be less effective than current regimens.

The TCR originated in a woman aged 50 to 60 with HIV. The sample consisted of unsorted PBMCs, taken 0.1 years before starting antiretroviral therapy. Recombination linked TRBV5-1 to TRBJ1-1, with no confidently assigned D gene. The DNA is TGCGCCAGCAGCTTGGCCCCTCCGAACACTGAAGCTTTCTTT. Its translation is CASSLAPPNTEAFF.